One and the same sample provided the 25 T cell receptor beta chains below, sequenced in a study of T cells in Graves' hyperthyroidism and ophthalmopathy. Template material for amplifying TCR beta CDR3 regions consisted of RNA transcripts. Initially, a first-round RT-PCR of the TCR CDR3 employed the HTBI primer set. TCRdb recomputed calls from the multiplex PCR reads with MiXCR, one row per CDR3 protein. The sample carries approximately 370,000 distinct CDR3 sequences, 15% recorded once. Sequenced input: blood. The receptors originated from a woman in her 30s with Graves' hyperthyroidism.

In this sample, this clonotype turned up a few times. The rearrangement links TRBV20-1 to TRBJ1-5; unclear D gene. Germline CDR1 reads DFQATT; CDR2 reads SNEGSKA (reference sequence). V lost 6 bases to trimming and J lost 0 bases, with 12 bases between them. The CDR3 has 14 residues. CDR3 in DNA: TGCAGTGCAAGTGGCAGATATAGCAATCAGCCCCAGCATTTT. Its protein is CSASGRYSNQPQHF.

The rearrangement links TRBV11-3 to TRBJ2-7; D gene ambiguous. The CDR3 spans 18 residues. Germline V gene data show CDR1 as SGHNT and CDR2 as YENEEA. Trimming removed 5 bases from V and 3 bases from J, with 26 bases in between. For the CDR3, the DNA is TGTGCCAGCAGCCCCCCCTGGTCCATAACTTTCCCCATCTACGAGCAGTACTTC. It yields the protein CASSPPWSITFPIYEQYF.

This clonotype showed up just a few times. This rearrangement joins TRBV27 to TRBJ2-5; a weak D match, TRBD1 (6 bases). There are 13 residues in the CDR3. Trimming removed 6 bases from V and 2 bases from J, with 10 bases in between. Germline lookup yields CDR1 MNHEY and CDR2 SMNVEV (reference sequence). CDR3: CASRGGRQETQYF. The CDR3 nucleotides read TGTGCCAGCAGAGGGGGAAGACAAGAGACCCAGTACTTC.

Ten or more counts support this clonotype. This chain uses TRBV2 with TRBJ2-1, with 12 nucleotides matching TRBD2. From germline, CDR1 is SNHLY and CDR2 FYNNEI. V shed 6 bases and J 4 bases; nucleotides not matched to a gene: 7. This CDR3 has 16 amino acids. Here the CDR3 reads CASRGGLAGYYNEQFF. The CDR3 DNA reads TGTGCCAGCAGAGGGGGACTAGCGGGCTATTACAATGAGCAGTTCTTC.

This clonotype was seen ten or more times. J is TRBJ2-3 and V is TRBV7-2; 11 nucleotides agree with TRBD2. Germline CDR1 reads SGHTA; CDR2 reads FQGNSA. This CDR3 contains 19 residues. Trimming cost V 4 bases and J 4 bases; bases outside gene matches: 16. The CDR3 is CASSSLVAGGIRGPDTQYF. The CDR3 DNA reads TGTGCCAGCAGCTCGCTCGTAGCGGGAGGGATCAGGGGCCCAGATACGCAGTATTTT.

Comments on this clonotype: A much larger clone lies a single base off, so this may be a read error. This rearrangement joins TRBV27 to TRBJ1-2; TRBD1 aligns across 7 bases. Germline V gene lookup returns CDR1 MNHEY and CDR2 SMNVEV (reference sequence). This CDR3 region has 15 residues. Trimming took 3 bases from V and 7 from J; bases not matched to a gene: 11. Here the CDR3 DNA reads TGTGCCAGCAGTTTTTCCGGACAGGTGGACTCTGGCTACACCTTC. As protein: CASSFSGQVDSGYTF.

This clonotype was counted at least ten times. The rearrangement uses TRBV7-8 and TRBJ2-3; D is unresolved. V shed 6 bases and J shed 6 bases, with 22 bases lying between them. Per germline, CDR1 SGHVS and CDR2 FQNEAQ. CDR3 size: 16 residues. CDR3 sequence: CASSPGLSQHYDTQYF. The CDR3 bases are TGTGCCAGCAGTCCCGGTCTTTCCCAACATTACGATACGCAGTATTTT.

Here the CDR3 reads CSAPLTTNEKLFF. CDR3 coding DNA: TGCAGTGCCCCCCTTACAACTAATGAAAAACTGTTTTTT. The chain has TRBV20-1 and TRBJ1-4, with D unclear. Deletions cut 6 bases from V and 0 bases from J, with 8 bases between. This CDR3 comprises 13 residues. Germline V gene sequence: CDR1 DFQATT, CDR2 SNEGSKA (reference sequence).

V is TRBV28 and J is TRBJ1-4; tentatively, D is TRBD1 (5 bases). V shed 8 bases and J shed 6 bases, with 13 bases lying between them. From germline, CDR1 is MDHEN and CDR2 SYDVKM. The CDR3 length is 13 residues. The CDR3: CASPFGTDEKLFF. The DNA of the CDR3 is TGTGCCAGCCCCTTTGGGACCGATGAAAAACTGTTTTTT.

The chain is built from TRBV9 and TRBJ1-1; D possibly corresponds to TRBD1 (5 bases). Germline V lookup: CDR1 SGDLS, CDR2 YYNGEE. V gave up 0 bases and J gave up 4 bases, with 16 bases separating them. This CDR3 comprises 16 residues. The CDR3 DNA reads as TGTGCCAGCAGCGTAGTAGACAGTGTACGTTCCACTGAAGCTTTCTTT. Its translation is CASSVVDSVRSTEAFF. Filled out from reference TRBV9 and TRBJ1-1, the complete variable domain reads DSGVTQTPKHLITATGQRVTLRCSPRSGDLSVYWYQQSLDQGLQFLIQYYNGEERAKGNILERFSAQQFPDLHSELNLSSLELGDSALYFCASSVVDSVRSTEAFFGQGTRLTVV.

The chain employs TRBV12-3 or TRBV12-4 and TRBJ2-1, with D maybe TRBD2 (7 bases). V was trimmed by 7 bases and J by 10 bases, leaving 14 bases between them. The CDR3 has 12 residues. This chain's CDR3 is CASNGGPIEQFF. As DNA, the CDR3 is TGTGCCAGCAACGGGGGGCCTATAGAGCAGTTCTTC.

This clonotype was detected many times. The CDR3 region has the DNA TGTGCCTGGACGAAGTGGGAGAGAGCTTACGAGCAGTACTTC. This gives the protein CAWTKWERAYEQYF. This chain links TRBV30 with TRBJ2-7; possible D gene TRBD2, 5 bases. V dropped 4 bases and J dropped 4 bases, with 17 bases sitting between them. The CDR3 runs to 14 residues. Germline assignment: CDR1 GTSNPN and CDR2 SVGIG (reference sequence).

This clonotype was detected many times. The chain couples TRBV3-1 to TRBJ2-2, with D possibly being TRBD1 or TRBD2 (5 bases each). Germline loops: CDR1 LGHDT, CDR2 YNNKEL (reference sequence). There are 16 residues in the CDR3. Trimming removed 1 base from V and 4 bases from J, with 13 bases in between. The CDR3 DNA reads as TGTGCCAGCAGCCAAGGCCTCATGAGGGGCACCGGGGAGCTGTTTTTT. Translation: CASSQGLMRGTGELFF. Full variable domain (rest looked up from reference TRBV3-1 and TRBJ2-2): DTAVSQTPKYLVTQMGNDKSIKCEQNLGHDTMYWYKQDSKKFLKIMFSYNNKELIINETVPNRFSPKSPDKAHLNLHINSLELGDSAVYFCASSQGLMRGTGELFFGEGSRLTVL.

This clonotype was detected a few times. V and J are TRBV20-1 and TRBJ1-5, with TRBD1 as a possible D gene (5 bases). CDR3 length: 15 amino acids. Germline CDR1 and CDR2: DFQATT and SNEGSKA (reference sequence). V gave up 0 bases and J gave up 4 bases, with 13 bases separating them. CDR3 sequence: CSARDKGRTNQPQHF. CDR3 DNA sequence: TGCAGTGCTAGAGATAAGGGACGGACAAATCAGCCCCAGCATTTT.

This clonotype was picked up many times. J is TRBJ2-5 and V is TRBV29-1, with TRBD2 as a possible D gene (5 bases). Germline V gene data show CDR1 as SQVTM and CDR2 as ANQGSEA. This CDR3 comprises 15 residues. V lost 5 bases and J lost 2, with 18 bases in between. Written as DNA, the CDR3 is TGCAGCGTTATCCTAGGACTCGCAAAACAAGAGACCCAGTACTTC. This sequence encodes CSVILGLAKQETQYF.

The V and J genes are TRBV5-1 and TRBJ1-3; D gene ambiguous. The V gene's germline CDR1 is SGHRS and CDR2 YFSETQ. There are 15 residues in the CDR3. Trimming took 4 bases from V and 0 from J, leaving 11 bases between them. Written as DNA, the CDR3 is TGCGCCAGCAGCACGGACGCCAGCTCTGGAAACACCATATATTTT. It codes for CASSTDASSGNTIYF.

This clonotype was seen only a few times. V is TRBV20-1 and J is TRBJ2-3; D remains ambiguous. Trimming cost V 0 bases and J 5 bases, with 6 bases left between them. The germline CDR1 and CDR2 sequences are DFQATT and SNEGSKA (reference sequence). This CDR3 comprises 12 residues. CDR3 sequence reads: CSARDMEDTQYF. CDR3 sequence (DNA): TGCAGTGCTAGAGATATGGAAGATACGCAGTATTTT.

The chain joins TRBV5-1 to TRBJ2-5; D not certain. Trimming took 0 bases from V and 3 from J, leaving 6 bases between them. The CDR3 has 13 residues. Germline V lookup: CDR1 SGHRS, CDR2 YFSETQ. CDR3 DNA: TGCGCCAGCAGCTTGGCGTTCGAAGAGACCCAGTACTTC. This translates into CASSLAFEETQYF.

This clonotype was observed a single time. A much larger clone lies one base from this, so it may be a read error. The DNA of the CDR3 is TGTGCCAGCAGGGACAGACAGGGTAATGGCTACACCTTC. Translation gives CASRDRQGNGYTF. The chain combines TRBV2 with TRBJ1-2, with 7 bases that match TRBD1. Trimming cost V 6 bases and J 6 bases; bases outside gene matches: 7. The length of the CDR3 is 13 residues. Germline CDR1 and CDR2: SNHLY and FYNNEI.

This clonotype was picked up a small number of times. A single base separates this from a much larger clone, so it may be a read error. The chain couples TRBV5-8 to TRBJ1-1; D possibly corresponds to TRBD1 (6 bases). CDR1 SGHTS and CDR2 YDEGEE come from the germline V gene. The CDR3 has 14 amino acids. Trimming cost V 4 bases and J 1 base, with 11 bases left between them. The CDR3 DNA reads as TGTGCCAGCAGCCAGGGACACCAGAACACTGAAGCTTTCTTT. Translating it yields CASSQGHQNTEAFF.

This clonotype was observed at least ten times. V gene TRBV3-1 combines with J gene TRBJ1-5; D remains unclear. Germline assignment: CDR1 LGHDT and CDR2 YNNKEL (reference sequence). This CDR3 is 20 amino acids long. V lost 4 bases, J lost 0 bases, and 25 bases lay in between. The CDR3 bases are TGTGCCAGCAGCCGTTTCGTTAGGGCCACACGGTGGAATAGCAATCAGCCCCAGCATTTT. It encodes CASSRFVRATRWNSNQPQHF.

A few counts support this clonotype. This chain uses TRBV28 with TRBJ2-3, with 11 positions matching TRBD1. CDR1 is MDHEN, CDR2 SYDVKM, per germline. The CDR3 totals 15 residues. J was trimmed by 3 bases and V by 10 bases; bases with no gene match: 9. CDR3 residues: CATRTGGIRTDTQYF. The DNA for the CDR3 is TGTGCCACCCGGACAGGGGGCATTCGAACAGATACGCAGTATTTT.

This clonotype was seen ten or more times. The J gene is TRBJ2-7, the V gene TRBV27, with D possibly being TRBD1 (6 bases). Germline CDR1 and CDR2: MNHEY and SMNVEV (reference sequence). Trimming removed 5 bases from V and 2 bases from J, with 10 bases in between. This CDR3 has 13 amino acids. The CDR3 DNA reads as TGTGCCAGCAGTCCAGGACAGACCTACGAGCAGTACTTC. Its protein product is CASSPGQTYEQYF.

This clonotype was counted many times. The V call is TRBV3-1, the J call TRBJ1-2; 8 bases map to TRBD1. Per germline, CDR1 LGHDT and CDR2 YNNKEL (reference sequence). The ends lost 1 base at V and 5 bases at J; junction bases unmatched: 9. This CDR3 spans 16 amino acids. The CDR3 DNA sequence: TGTGCCAGCAGCCAAGGGCCCTCAGGGGGCGGGTATGGCTACACCTTC. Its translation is CASSQGPSGGGYGYTF.

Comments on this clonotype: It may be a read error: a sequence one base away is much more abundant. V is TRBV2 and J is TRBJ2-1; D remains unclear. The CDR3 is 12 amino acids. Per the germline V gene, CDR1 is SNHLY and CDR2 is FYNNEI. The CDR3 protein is CASSDAYNEQSF. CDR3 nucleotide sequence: TGTGCCAGCAGTGACGCATACAATGAGCAGTCCTTC.